The 8 T cell receptor beta chains listed next were all sequenced from one sample in a study of blood T cell repertoires in COVID-19. Using immunoSEQ multiplex PCR, the repertoire was profiled, and TCRdb retains in-frame clones only, with some absent. This table holds roughly 240,000 clones, approximately 86% found once. Sequencing used peripheral blood. These receptors came from a man aged 18 to 30 with active or convalescent COVID-19.

The chain recombines TRBV19 with TRBJ2-7; D is possibly TRBD1 (7 bases). The CDR3 covers 14 residues. V shed 7 bases and J shed 0 bases, with 13 bases lying between them. Germline V gene lookup returns CDR1 LNHDA and CDR2 SQIVND (reference sequence). In DNA, the CDR3 is TGTGCCAGTAAGGATCAGGGGGGCTCCTACGAGCAGTACTTC. Protein sequence: CASKDQGGSYEQYF.

This clone was observed a single time. The J gene is TRBJ2-7, the V gene TRBV11-3; D call uncertain. The CDR3 consists of 14 residues. V lost 0 bases and J 2 bases, leaving 8 bases between the germline ends. Germline V gene lookup returns CDR1 SGHNT and CDR2 YENEEA. The CDR3: CASSLEDNAYEQYF. In DNA, the CDR3 is TGTGCCAGCAGCTTAGAAGACAACGCCTACGAGCAGTACTTC.

The V call is TRBV27, the J call TRBJ2-1; the match to TRBD1 covers 7 bases. The CDR3 runs 15 residues. Germline loops: CDR1 MNHEY, CDR2 SMNVEV (reference sequence). V lost 5 bases, J lost 7 bases, and 11 bases stayed unmatched. The CDR3 protein is CASSQTGALWNEQFF. CDR3 bases: TGTGCCAGCAGTCAAACAGGGGCTTTGTGGAATGAGCAGTTCTTC.

The chain uses TRBV4-3 and TRBJ2-1; 7 bases are a match to TRBD2. The CDR3 loop spans 12 amino acids. The V gene end was trimmed by 4 bases and the J gene end by 9 bases; junction bases not matched to a gene: 3. Looked up from germline, CDR1 is LGHNA and CDR2 is YSLEER. Here the CDR3 reads CASSPSGTEQFF. Here the CDR3 DNA reads TGCGCCAGCAGCCCCAGCGGGACTGAGCAGTTCTTC.

The chain has TRBV7-8 and TRBJ1-2; D might be TRBD1 (5 bases). This CDR3 is 15 amino acids long. The germline V gene encodes CDR1 SGHVS and CDR2 FQNEAQ. V shed 2 bases and J shed 4 bases, with 14 bases lying between them. CDR3 sequence reads: CASSLRGLDGYGYTF. The CDR3 bases are TGTGCCAGCAGCTTACGGGGGTTGGACGGCTATGGCTACACCTTC.

J is TRBJ2-1 and V is TRBV5-1, with 7 nucleotides matching TRBD2. The J segment lost 9 bases and the V segment lost 1 base, leaving 10 bases of the junction unmatched. The CDR3 runs 15 residues. CDR1 is SGHRS and CDR2 is YFSETQ in the germline V gene. The CDR3 DNA reads as TGCGCCAGCAGCTTGTCTATAGCGGGCGGGGGTGAGCAGTTCTTC. Translating it yields CASSLSIAGGGEQFF. Using reference TRBV5-1 and TRBJ2-1 for the parts outside the CDR3, the full variable domain is KAGVTQTPRYLIKTRGQQVTLSCSPISGHRSVSWYQQTPGQGLQFLFEYFSETQRNKGNFPGRFSGRQFSNSRSEMNVSTLELGDSALYLCASSLSIAGGGEQFFGPGTRLTVL.

The chain uses TRBV25-1 and TRBJ1-4; tentative D call: TRBD1 (6 bases). The germline CDR1 and CDR2 sequences are MGHDK and SYGVNS. Trimming shortened V by 3 bases and J by 10 bases, and 12 bases separated the two germline ends. The CDR3 loop spans 13 amino acids. The CDR3 is CASSENRVGKLFF. In DNA, the CDR3 is TGTGCCAGCAGTGAGAACAGGGTCGGAAAACTGTTTTTT.

This clone was recorded many times. The rearrangement uses TRBV19 and TRBJ2-1, with TRBD1 matching over 7 bases. Germline lookup yields CDR1 LNHDA and CDR2 SQIVND (reference sequence). CDR3 length: 15 residues. With 1 base clipped from V and 2 bases from J, the junction kept 2 bases outside the gene matches. CDR3 in DNA: TGTGCCAGTAGTATAGCCGGGACAGCCTACAATGAGCAGTTCTTC. Protein product: CASSIAGTAYNEQFF.